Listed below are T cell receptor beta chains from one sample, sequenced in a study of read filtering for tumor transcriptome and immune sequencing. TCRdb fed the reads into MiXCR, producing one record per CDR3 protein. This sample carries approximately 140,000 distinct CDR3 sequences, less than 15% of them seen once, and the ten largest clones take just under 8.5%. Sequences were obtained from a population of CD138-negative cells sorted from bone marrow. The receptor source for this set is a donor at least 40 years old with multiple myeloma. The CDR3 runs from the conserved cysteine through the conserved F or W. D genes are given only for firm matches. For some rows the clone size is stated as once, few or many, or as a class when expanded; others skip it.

CDR3: CGARGPAGDQPQHF
DNA: TGCGGTGCTAGAGGCCCTGCTGGCGATCAGCCCCAGCATTTT
J: TRBJ1-5
D: .
V: TRBV20-1
size: .

CDR3: CSARARNSGRALEFF
DNA: TGCAGTGCTAGAGCTCGAAACAGCGGGAGGGCCCTGGAGTTCTTC
J: TRBJ2-1
D: TRBD2
V: TRBV20-1
size: .

CDR3: CATSVSGSSAGELFF
DNA: TGTGCCACCAGTGTAAGCGGGAGTTCCGCCGGGGAGCTGTTTTTT
J: TRBJ2-2
D: TRBD2
V: TRBV24-1
size: many

CDR3: CASSLAVSRLAGKNEQFF
DNA: TGTGCCAGCAGCTTAGCGGTATCCAGACTAGCGGGGAAGAACGAGCAGTTCTTC
J: TRBJ2-1
D: TRBD2
V: TRBV7-9
size: few

CDR3: CSASSSDETQYF
DNA: TGCAGTGCTAGTTCTAGCGATGAGACCCAGTACTTC
J: TRBJ2-5
D: .
V: TRBV20-1
size: many

CDR3: CASSEDRASYNEQFF
DNA: TGTGCCAGCAGTGAAGACAGGGCTTCCTACAATGAGCAGTTCTTC
J: TRBJ2-1
D: .
V: TRBV6-1
size: many

CDR3: CASSYNPNTGNQPQHF
DNA: TGTGCCAGCTCCTATAATCCAAACACCGGCAATCAGCCCCAGCATTTT
J: TRBJ1-5
D: .
V: TRBV6-6
size: many

CDR3: CASSHPSGFSEGANEKLFF
DNA: TGCGCCAGCAGCCATCCTTCCGGGTTTTCCGAGGGGGCTAATGAAAAACTGTTTTTT
J: TRBJ1-4
D: .
V: TRBV4-1
size: many

CDR3: CASSLNRAAYGYTF
DNA: TGTGCCAGCAGTTTGAACAGAGCCGCCTATGGCTACACCTTC
J: TRBJ1-2
D: .
V: TRBV7-2
size: many

CDR3: CASSTTDGEQFF
DNA: TGTGCCAGCAGTACTACGGATGGGGAGCAGTTCTTC
J: TRBJ2-1
D: .
V: TRBV6-5
size: many

CDR3: CASSESGRGHNNEQFF
DNA: TGTGCCAGCAGCGAGTCTGGACGAGGGCACAACAATGAGCAGTTCTTC
J: TRBJ2-1
D: .
V: TRBV9
size: many

CDR3: CSARGQGAVRDTEAFF
DNA: TGCAGCGCGAGGGGACAGGGGGCTGTGAGGGACACTGAAGCTTTCTTT
J: TRBJ1-1
D: TRBD1
V: TRBV29-1
size: many

CDR3: CASSGTEGFSTDTQYF
DNA: TGCGCCAGCAGCGGGACGGAGGGCTTTAGCACAGATACGCAGTATTTT
J: TRBJ2-3
D: .
V: TRBV10-1
size: .

CDR3: CASSERWGNQPQHF
DNA: TGTGCCAGCAGTGAAAGGTGGGGCAATCAGCCCCAGCATTTT
J: TRBJ1-5
D: .
V: TRBV6-1
size: many

CDR3: CASSGSGSPSSYEQYF
DNA: TGTGCCAGCAGCGGTAGCGGGAGTCCAAGCTCCTACGAGCAGTACTTC
J: TRBJ2-7
D: TRBD2
V: TRBV12-3/TRBV12-4
size: many

CDR3: CASSRTSGSRNEQFF
DNA: TGTGCCAGCAGCCGGACTAGCGGGAGTAGGAATGAGCAGTTCTTC
J: TRBJ2-1
D: TRBD2
V: TRBV6-5
size: .

CDR3: CATYSQPTTGELFF
DNA: TGTGCCACCTATTCACAGCCCACCACCGGGGAGCTGTTTTTT
J: TRBJ2-2
D: .
V: TRBV2
size: .

CDR3: CASLKQAYSYEQYF
DNA: TGCGCCAGCCTCAAACAGGCCTACTCCTACGAGCAGTACTTC
J: TRBJ2-7
D: .
V: TRBV10-2
size: many

CDR3: CQARGEVNTEAFF
DNA: TGCCAAGCCCGGGGGGAGGTGAACACTGAAGCTTTCTTT
J: TRBJ1-1
D: .
V: TRBV29-1
size: many

CDR3: CASSPREGFDEQFF
DNA: TGTGCCAGCTCACCCCGGGAGGGATTCGATGAGCAGTTCTTC
J: TRBJ2-1
D: TRBD2
V: TRBV18
size: many

CDR3: CASSLLQGGSEQFF
DNA: TGTGCCAGCAGCTTATTACAGGGTGGGTCTGAGCAGTTCTTC
J: TRBJ2-1
D: .
V: TRBV7-2
size: many

CDR3: CATSDLGGHPYNEQFF
DNA: TGTGCCACCAGTGATTTGGGGGGACACCCGTACAATGAGCAGTTCTTC
J: TRBJ2-1
D: .
V: TRBV24-1
size: many

CDR3: CASSSTGALNTEAFF
DNA: TGTGCCAGCAGCTCGACAGGGGCCCTGAACACTGAAGCTTTCTTT
J: TRBJ1-1
D: TRBD1
V: TRBV7-2
size: many

CDR3: CASSQGSYEQYF
DNA: TGTGCCAGCAGCCAGGGCAGCTACGAGCAGTACTTC
J: TRBJ2-7
D: .
V: TRBV3-1
size: many

CDR3: CASSPSSVAVYEQYF
DNA: TGTGCCAGCAGCCCCAGTAGTGTCGCAGTCTACGAGCAGTACTTC
J: TRBJ2-7
D: .
V: TRBV9
size: few

CDR3: CASSAMTQGFSEAFF
DNA: TGTGCCAGCAGCGCCATGACCCAGGGGTTCTCTGAAGCTTTCTTT
J: TRBJ1-1
D: .
V: TRBV11-1
size: many

CDR3: CASSSARRTNTGELFF
DNA: TGCGCCAGCAGCTCGGCTCGGCGTACGAACACCGGGGAGCTGTTTTTT
J: TRBJ2-2
D: .
V: TRBV5-1
size: .

CDR3: CSVAGTSGSEQFF
DNA: TGCAGCGTTGCCGGGACTAGCGGGAGTGAGCAGTTCTTC
J: TRBJ2-1
D: TRBD2
V: TRBV29-1
size: many

CDR3: CASSVTGGTEALF
DNA: TGTGCCAGCTCCGTCACAGGGGGCACTGAAGCTCTCTTT
J: TRBJ1-1
D: TRBD1
V: TRBV27
size: .

CDR3: CASSMISLLNNEQFF
DNA: TGTGCCAGTAGTATGATCTCACTACTGAACAATGAACAGTTCTTC
J: TRBJ2-1
D: .
V: TRBV19
size: many

CDR3: CASSRDGSAGSTQYF
DNA: TGTGCCAGCAGCCGCGACGGCTCGGCGGGCAGTACGCAGTATTTT
J: TRBJ2-3
D: .
V: TRBV7-9
size: many

CDR3: CASSPGLAPSNEQFF
DNA: TGTGCCAGCAGTCCGGGACTAGCGCCAAGCAATGAGCAGTTCTTC
J: TRBJ2-1
D: TRBD2
V: TRBV6-4
size: many

CDR3: CASRANSYNEQFF
DNA: TGTGCCAGTAGGGCCAATTCCTACAATGAGCAGTTCTTC
J: TRBJ2-1
D: .
V: TRBV19
size: few

CDR3: CSVEEVQESSYEQYF
DNA: TGCAGCGTTGAAGAAGTACAGGAGAGCTCCTACGAGCAGTACTTC
J: TRBJ2-7
D: .
V: TRBV29-1
size: many

CDR3: CASSIDLGARGNQPQHF
DNA: TGTGCCAGTAGTATAGATCTGGGGGCCCGGGGCAATCAGCCCCAGCATTTT
J: TRBJ1-5
D: .
V: TRBV19
size: many

CDR3: CSARDLLRGTQYF
DNA: TGCAGTGCTAGAGATCTCTTGCGTGGGACCCAGTACTTC
J: TRBJ2-5
D: .
V: TRBV20-1
size: many

CDR3: CASSPWTSGTTDTQYF
DNA: TGTGCCAGCAGCCCCTGGACTAGCGGAACGACAGATACGCAGTATTTT
J: TRBJ2-3
D: TRBD2
V: TRBV11-1
size: many

CDR3: CASSLGTSGSFHNEQFF
DNA: TGTGCCAGCAGCCTTGGGACTAGCGGGAGTTTCCACAATGAGCAGTTCTTC
J: TRBJ2-1
D: TRBD2
V: TRBV4-2
size: many

CDR3: CASSLRTGGVEKLFF
DNA: TGTGCCAGCAGTCTTCGGACAGGGGGCGTTGAAAAACTGTTTTTT
J: TRBJ1-4
D: TRBD1
V: TRBV27
size: many

CDR3: CASSYSRGFYNEQFF
DNA: TGTGCCAGCAGTTACTCGAGGGGGTTCTACAATGAGCAGTTCTTC
J: TRBJ2-1
D: .
V: TRBV6-2/TRBV6-3
size: many

CDR3: CACDRTPYEQYF
DNA: TGTGCCTGTGACAGGACGCCCTACGAGCAGTACTTC
J: TRBJ2-7
D: .
V: TRBV30
size: many

CDR3: CSVAVVGQAYEQYF
DNA: TGCAGCGTTGCCGTTGTGGGACAGGCCTACGAGCAGTACTTC
J: TRBJ2-7
D: TRBD1
V: TRBV29-1
size: many

CDR3: CASSLVRRQGPGVEQFF
DNA: TGTGCCAGCAGTTTAGTGAGGAGGCAGGGACCGGGGGTTGAGCAGTTCTTC
J: TRBJ2-1
D: .
V: TRBV27
size: many

CDR3: CAITSGTENTDTQYF
DNA: TGTGCCATCACTTCAGGGACAGAGAACACAGATACGCAGTATTTT
J: TRBJ2-3
D: TRBD1
V: TRBV10-3
size: many

CDR3: CASSPILGSRTDTQYF
DNA: TGTGCCAGCAGCCCTATCCTCGGGAGCCGCACAGATACGCAGTATTTT
J: TRBJ2-3
D: .
V: TRBV3-1
size: many

CDR3: CASSLNSPGDEQYF
DNA: TGTGCCAGCAGCTTGAATTCGCCGGGGGACGAGCAGTACTTC
J: TRBJ2-7
D: .
V: TRBV5-6
size: medium-sized